These 7 T cell receptor beta chains were sequenced from one sample in a study of blood T cell repertoires in COVID-19. Here immunoSEQ multiplex PCR was the method, and the copy in TCRdb shows in-frame clones only, minus some. The table includes 170,000 or so clones, approximately 84% detected once. The source material was peripheral blood. Receptors were obtained from a man aged 18 to 29 with active or convalescent COVID-19.

The chain couples TRBV7-3 to TRBJ2-5, with 8 nucleotides matching TRBD1. The CDR3 extends over 15 amino acids. The V gene's germline CDR1 is SGHTA and CDR2 FQGTGA. V was pared by 4 bases and J by 2 bases, with 6 bases of the junction left unmatched. The CDR3 region has the DNA TGTGCCAGCAGCTCCCAGGGACAGGCGCAAGAGACCCAGTACTTC. This codes for CASSSQGQAQETQYF.

The rearrangement uses TRBV10-1 and TRBJ1-2; D remains ambiguous. Germline loops: CDR1 WNHNN, CDR2 SYGVQD (reference sequence). The V end was cut by 3 bases, the J end by 2 bases, with 7 bases between. CDR3 length: 13 residues. The DNA for the CDR3 is TGCGCCAGCAGTGATACCAGGAACTATGGCTACACCTTC. Its translation: CASSDTRNYGYTF.

The rearrangement joins TRBV5-4 to TRBJ2-1; D is possibly TRBD2 (6 bases). The V gene lost 2 bases and the J gene lost 4 bases, with 13 bases spanning the gap. From germline, CDR1 is SGHNT and CDR2 YYREEE (reference sequence). The CDR3 extends over 15 amino acids. CDR3 nucleotides: TGTGCCAGCAGCTTTGGGGCTAGCGAGTACAATGAGCAGTTCTTC. Its translation: CASSFGASEYNEQFF.

The chain couples TRBV2 to TRBJ2-3; 8 bases fit TRBD2. CDR3 length equals 13 residues. In germline, CDR1 is SNHLY, CDR2 FYNNEI. In DNA, the CDR3 is TGTGTCAGAGGGACTAGAAGCACAGATACGCAGTATTTT. Protein sequence: CVRGTRSTDTQYF.

This chain joins TRBV5-1 and TRBJ2-3; tentative D call: TRBD1 (5 bases). Deletions cut 4 bases from V and 6 bases from J, with 15 bases between. The germline CDR1 and CDR2 sequences are SGHRS and YFSETQ. The CDR3 contains 14 residues. The DNA for the CDR3 is TGCGCCAGCAGCCCGGCTGGGGCCGGGGATACGCAGTATTTT. Translation gives CASSPAGAGDTQYF.

In DNA, the CDR3 is TGTGCCAGTAGTATAACCCTTAGTAGGCGCAGGGGGTCCGAGCAGTACTTC. It yields the protein CASSITLSRRRGSEQYF. This chain joins TRBV19 and TRBJ2-7; TRBD1 aligns across 7 bases. The germline V gene has CDR1 LNHDA and CDR2 SQIVND (reference sequence). There are 17 residues in the CDR3. The ends lost 2 bases at V and 6 bases at J; junction bases unmatched: 16.

This sequence joins TRBV25-1 and TRBJ2-7, with a weak D call TRBD1 (6 bases). This CDR3 is built from 16 residues. V was clipped by 3 bases and J by 3 bases, with 18 bases between them. Germline CDR1 is MGHDK and CDR2 is SYGVNS. DNA for the CDR3: TGTGCCAGCAGTGACCGTAACACAGGGATCGGCTACGAGCAGTACTTC. The encoded protein is CASSDRNTGIGYEQYF.